This TCR beta chain was sequenced for a study of tumor and adjacent non-tumor tissue in lung cancer. Overall study context: Histology: about a dozen adenocarcinoma, a couple of squamous cell carcinoma, 1 small cell lung cancer. Study conclusions and caveats: Top 100 clones took a larger repertoire share in normal lung.

The germline CDR1 and CDR2 sequences are SGHVS and FQNEAQ. This CDR3 comprises 15 residues. The template was RNA from unsorted bulk tissue. The library came from three nested PCR rounds adapted from ARM-PCR protocols. MiXCR, applied by TCRdb to the multiplex PCR reads, yields one record per CDR3 protein. Here the sample spans 90,000 to 110,000 distinct CDR3 sequences, roughly 75% being singletons. On this clonotype: The target antigen is unknown. Likely a read error: the CDR3 ends without its conserved phenylalanine or tryptophan.

Sequences were obtained from lung tumor tissue. The J gene is TRBJ2-7, the V gene TRBV7-8; 9 nucleotides line up with TRBD1. The clonotype comes from a woman in her sixties with non-small cell lung cancer. The CDR3 DNA is TGTGCTAGCAGCTTAGCGACGGGACAGGGTTCCGAGCAGTACTTG. Translating it yields CASSLATGQGSEQYL.